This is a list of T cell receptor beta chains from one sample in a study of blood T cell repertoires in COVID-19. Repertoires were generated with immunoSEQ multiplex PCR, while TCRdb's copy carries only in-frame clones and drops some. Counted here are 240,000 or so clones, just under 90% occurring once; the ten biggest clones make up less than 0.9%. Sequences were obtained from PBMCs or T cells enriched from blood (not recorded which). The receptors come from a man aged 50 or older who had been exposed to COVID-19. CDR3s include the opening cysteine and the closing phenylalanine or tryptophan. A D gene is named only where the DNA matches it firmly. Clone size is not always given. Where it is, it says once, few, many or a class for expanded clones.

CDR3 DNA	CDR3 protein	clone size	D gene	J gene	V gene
TGTGCCATCAGTGAAGAGACAGAGGCTCAGCCCCAGCATTTT	CAISEETEAQPQHF	NA	NA	TRBJ1-5	TRBV10-3
TGCGCCAGCAGCTTGGATCAGCAGGGAGAGACCCAGTACTTC	CASSLDQQGETQYF	NA	NA	TRBJ2-5	TRBV5-1
TGTGCCTGGATGGGACAGATCCATCTAATCGCCACCCTCCACTTT	CAWMGQIHLIATLHF	once	TRBD1	TRBJ1-6	TRBV30
TGTGCCACCAGTGATTTAGGAGCGGGACCCACCTACAATGAGCAGTTCTTC	CATSDLGAGPTYNEQFF	NA	TRBD2	TRBJ2-1	TRBV24-1
TGTGCCAGCAGCCCCAGGGGTACTAATGAAAAACTGTTTTTT	CASSPRGTNEKLFF	NA	NA	TRBJ1-4	TRBV7-9
TGTGCCACCGCCTTTTTTCTTACCGGGACTAGCGGGGGGAGCACAGATACGCAGTATTTT	CATAFFLTGTSGGSTDTQYF	NA	TRBD2	TRBJ2-3	TRBV2
TGTGCCAGCAGGCCGGGAGGAGCCGGGGAGCTGTTTTTT	CASRPGGAGELFF	NA	TRBD2	TRBJ2-2	TRBV7-3
TGTGCCTGGAGTGTACTGAACACAGATACGCAGTATTTT	CAWSVLNTDTQYF	NA	NA	TRBJ2-3	TRBV30
TGTGCCAGCAGCTTAATCGCAGGGGTCCCCTACGAGCAGTACTTC	CASSLIAGVPYEQYF	NA	NA	TRBJ2-7	TRBV7-6
TGTGCCAGCAGTTTTCCCAGGGGCTCCGGTGAAAAACTGTTTTTT	CASSFPRGSGEKLFF	NA	NA	TRBJ1-4	TRBV28
TGTGCCTTAGGGACAGGGGGCCCCACCGGGGAGCTGTTTTTT	CALGTGGPTGELFF	few	TRBD1	TRBJ2-2	TRBV30
TGTGCCAGCAGCGTAGATTCAACACTCAGGCAGCCCCAGCATTTT	CASSVDSTLRQPQHF	NA	NA	TRBJ1-5	TRBV9
TGTGCCAGCAGCGACGGACAGGGAGGTTGGGAGACCCAGTACTTC	CASSDGQGGWETQYF	NA	TRBD1	TRBJ2-5	TRBV27
TGTGCCAGCAGCCCCCGTGGGGGGGCGCCGGGTGAAAAACTGTTTTTT	CASSPRGGAPGEKLFF	NA	NA	TRBJ1-4	TRBV5-4
TGTGCCAGCAGCCAACCAGGGGTAGGGAACACCATATATTTT	CASSQPGVGNTIYF	NA	NA	TRBJ1-3	TRBV3-1/TRBV3-2
TGTGCCAGTGGGGACAGGGCCCTATCTGGGGCCAACGTCCTGACTTTC	CASGDRALSGANVLTF	NA	TRBD1	TRBJ2-6	TRBV2
TGTGCCTGTAAGCCCGGGACTACGAACAATGAGCAGTTCTTC	CACKPGTTNNEQFF	few	TRBD2	TRBJ2-1	TRBV6-5
TGTGCCAGCAGGGTAAGACAGTTAAGCTACGAGCAGTACTTC	CASRVRQLSYEQYF	NA	NA	TRBJ2-7	TRBV11-2
TGTGCCAGCAGCGTCTCTAGCGGGGGGGCCGGGACCCAGTACTTC	CASSVSSGGAGTQYF	NA	TRBD2	TRBJ2-5	TRBV9
TGTGCCAGCAGTAGACAGGGGTATGAAAAACTGTTTTTT	CASSRQGYEKLFF	NA	TRBD1	TRBJ1-4	TRBV28
TGTGCCAGCTCACCCGTTCTGGGACAGGGGGCTGGAAACACCATATATTTT	CASSPVLGQGAGNTIYF	NA	TRBD1	TRBJ1-3	TRBV18
TGTGCCACCAAGGGACAGGGGTCCCACGAGCAGTACTTC	CATKGQGSHEQYF	NA	TRBD1	TRBJ2-7	TRBV24-1
TGTGCCAGCAGCCTAACACTAGCGGGGAACTACAATGAGCAGTTCTTC	CASSLTLAGNYNEQFF	NA	TRBD2	TRBJ2-1	TRBV9
TGCGCCAGCAGCTTGGGGGGGCTAGCGGGATCAGATACGCAGTATTTT	CASSLGGLAGSDTQYF	NA	TRBD2	TRBJ2-3	TRBV5-1